The entry below describes one T cell receptor beta chain. The germline V gene has CDR1 SGHTA and CDR2 FQGNSA. The CDR3 is 15 residues long. Trimming shortened V by 1 base and J by 1 base, and 7 bases separated the two germline ends. Sequencing was performed with immunoSEQ multiplex PCR; in TCRdb, only in-frame clones are kept and a portion is missing. The sample contains 9,000 to 10,000 clones, roughly 66% of which appear only once. Noted time point: after neoadjuvant nivolumab, at surgical resection. Blood cells were analyzed directly, without culture or expansion. The source of the sample is a study of neoadjuvant anti-PD-1 for oral cavity cancer.

The chain links TRBV7-2 to TRBJ2-2; D remains ambiguous. Sequencing used PBMCs, obtained after nivolumab (anti-PD-1) treatment. The receptor was derived from a person between 35 and 79 years old with oral cavity squamous cell carcinoma. In DNA, the CDR3 is TGTGCCAGCAGCTTAGGCGCCTTGAACACCGGGGAGCTGTTTTTT. Translating gives CASSLGALNTGELFF.